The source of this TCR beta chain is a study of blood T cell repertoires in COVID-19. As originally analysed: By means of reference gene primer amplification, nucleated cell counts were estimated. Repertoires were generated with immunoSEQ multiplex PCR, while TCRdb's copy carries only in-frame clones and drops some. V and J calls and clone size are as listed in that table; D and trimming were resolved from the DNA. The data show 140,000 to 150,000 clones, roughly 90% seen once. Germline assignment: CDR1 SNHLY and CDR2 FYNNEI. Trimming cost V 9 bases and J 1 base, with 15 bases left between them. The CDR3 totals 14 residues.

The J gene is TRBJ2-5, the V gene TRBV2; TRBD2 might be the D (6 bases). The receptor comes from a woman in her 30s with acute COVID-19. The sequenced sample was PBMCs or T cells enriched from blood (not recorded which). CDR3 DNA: TGTGCCAGGGCGGGACGGGTACTCCAAGAGACCCAGTACTTC. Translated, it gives CARAGRVLQETQYF.